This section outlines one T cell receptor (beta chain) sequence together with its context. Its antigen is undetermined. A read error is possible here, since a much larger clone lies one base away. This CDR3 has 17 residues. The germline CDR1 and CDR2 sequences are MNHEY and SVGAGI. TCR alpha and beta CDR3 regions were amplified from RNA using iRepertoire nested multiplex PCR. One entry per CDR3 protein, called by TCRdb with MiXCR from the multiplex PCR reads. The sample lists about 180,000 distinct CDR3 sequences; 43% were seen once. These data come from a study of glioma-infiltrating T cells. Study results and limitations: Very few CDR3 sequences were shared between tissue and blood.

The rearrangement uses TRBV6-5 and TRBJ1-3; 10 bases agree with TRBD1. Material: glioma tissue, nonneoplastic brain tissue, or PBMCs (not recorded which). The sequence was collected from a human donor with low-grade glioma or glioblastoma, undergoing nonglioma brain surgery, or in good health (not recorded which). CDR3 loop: CASSYSSETGGGNTVYF. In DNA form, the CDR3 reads TGTGCCAGCAGTTACTCGAGCGAGACAGGGGGCGGAAACACCGTATATTTT.